This T cell receptor beta chain was retrieved from a study of OX40 agonist ivuxolimab in advanced cancers. About the study: Cohort: approximately 83% men, mean age approximately 64, aged roughly 20 to 79.

Using immunoSEQ multiplex PCR, the repertoire was profiled, and TCRdb retains in-frame clones only, with some absent. The sample includes around 35,000 clones, about four fifths of them seen just once. V was pared by 5 bases and J by 6 bases, with 7 bases of the junction left unmatched. The CDR3 length is 16 residues. Germline-derived CDR1 and CDR2 are SGHTA and FQGNSA. The sample was CD4+ or CD8+ T cells sorted from blood, taken in a trial of the OX40 agonist ivuxolimab. The TCR originated in an adult with an advanced solid tumor such as melanoma, head and neck, liver or kidney cancer. The gene calls are TRBV7-2 and TRBJ2-2; 12 bases fit TRBD1. CDR3: CASSHGTGGAPGELFF. The DNA for the CDR3 is TGTGCCAGCAGCCATGGGACAGGGGGCGCCCCCGGGGAGCTGTTTTTT.